The source of this T cell receptor beta chain is a study of T cell responses to AZD1222 COVID-19 vaccine. Findings and limits, study-wide: Repertoire sampling happened only post peak T cell response.

Libraries were prepared by immunoSEQ multiplex PCR; TCRdb keeps only in-frame clonotypes and omits some of them. The sample comprises about 110,000 clones, more than 70% of which are singletons, and under 4% rests with the top ten. Worth noting for this clone: Its matching antigen is unknown.

The CDR3 totals 19 residues. The ends were cut back, 1 base at V and 0 bases at J, with 21 bases in the middle. CDR1 and CDR2 (germline): SEHNR, FQNEAQ (reference sequence). The chain combines TRBV7-9 with TRBJ1-2, with D possibly being TRBD1 (6 bases). The sequence was obtained from an adult in good health. The source material was peripheral blood, sampled on day 0 of AZD1222 vaccination. In DNA, the CDR3 is TGTGCCAGCAGCTTAGTAGTAGGGCAGGGGACACCGTCTAACTATGGCTACACCTTC. It is translated as CASSLVVGQGTPSNYGYTF.